Below, 28 T cell receptor beta chains from the same sample are listed, as sequenced in a study of blood T cell repertoires in COVID-19. Sequencing used immunoSEQ multiplex PCR; TCRdb keeps in-frame clones, though not all of them. The table has around 250,000 clones, approximately 81% seen once. What was sequenced was PBMCs or T cells enriched from blood (not recorded which). These receptors all stem from a woman aged 45 to 65 who had been exposed to COVID-19.

The gene calls are TRBV30 and TRBJ1-5, with unresolved D. CDR3 length: 14 amino acids. V was shortened by 2 bases and J by 7 bases, with 15 bases between the two germline ends. Germline values: CDR1 GTSNPN, CDR2 SVGIG (reference sequence). In DNA form, the CDR3 reads TGTGCCTGGAGTACCCGACGGGGTAGGCAGCCCCAGCATTTT. Amino acids: CAWSTRRGRQPQHF.

This clone was seen once. This chain links TRBV4-2 with TRBJ1-2; D uncertain. CDR1 LGHNA and CDR2 YNFKEQ come from the germline V gene. The CDR3 extends over 13 amino acids. Trimming removed 0 bases at V and 6 bases at J, with 8 bases between. CDR3 bases: TGTGCCAGCAGCCAAGATTTGCAGGATGGCTACACCTTC. Residues: CASSQDLQDGYTF.

This chain uses TRBV2 with TRBJ1-6; D gene ambiguous. CDR3 length equals 14 residues. Trimming took off 8 bases at V and 0 bases at J, with 8 bases between the two ends. Looked up from germline, CDR1 is SNHLY and CDR2 is FYNNEI. CDR3: CASDGSSYNSPLHF. CDR3 DNA sequence: TGTGCCAGCGACGGGAGCTCCTATAATTCACCCCTCCACTTT.

The gene calls are TRBV2 and TRBJ2-7, with D hard to call. V was shortened by 2 bases and J by 0 bases, with 11 bases between the two germline ends. The CDR3 covers 15 residues. Per germline, CDR1 SNHLY and CDR2 FYNNEI. The CDR3 nucleotides are TGTGCCAGCAGTGAAACTCCCACCCTCTCCTACGAGCAGTACTTC. This encodes CASSETPTLSYEQYF.

V usage is TRBV7-2 and J usage is TRBJ2-5; D is ambiguous. The CDR3 is 14 residues long. From germline, CDR1 is SGHTA and CDR2 FQGNSA. The ends were cut back, 6 bases at V and 2 bases at J, with 13 bases in the middle. CDR3 bases: TGTGCCAGCAGTCTCGGAGCACTACAAGAGACCCAGTACTTC. Residues: CASSLGALQETQYF. Combining the CDR3 with reference TRBV7-2 and TRBJ2-5 gives the whole variable domain GAGVSQSPSNKVTEKGKDVELRCDPISGHTALYWYRQSLGQGLEFLIYFQGNSAPDKSGLPSDRFSAERTGGSVSTLTIQRTQQEDSAVYLCASSLGALQETQYFGPGTRLLVL.

The chain uses TRBV3-1 (or the pseudogene TRBV3-2) and TRBJ2-3; 7 nucleotides match TRBD1. The CDR3 runs to 19 residues. Germline V gene lookup returns CDR1 LGHDT and CDR2 YNNKEL (reference sequence). The junction had 17 bases not matched to a gene; V was cut back by 2 bases and J by 3 bases. Here the CDR3 DNA reads TGTGCCAGCAGCCAAAGACATACGCAATACGGGACAGTGACAGATACGCAGTATTTT. It codes for CASSQRHTQYGTVTDTQYF.

The V and J genes are TRBV6-2 or TRBV6-3 and TRBJ1-1; possible D gene TRBD1, 6 bases. The CDR3 spans 13 residues. Per germline, CDR1 MNHEY and CDR2 SVGEGT. Trimming took off 5 bases at V and 1 base at J, with 8 bases between the two ends. DNA of the CDR3: TGTGCCAGCAGTCTACAGGGGAACACTGAAGCTTTCTTT. It encodes CASSLQGNTEAFF.

V is TRBV18 and J is TRBJ2-4; a possible D gene is TRBD2 (6 bases). Trimming shortened V by 3 bases and J by 0 bases, and 12 bases separated the two germline ends. Germline CDR1 is KGHSH and CDR2 is LQKENI. The CDR3 runs 16 residues. In DNA form, the CDR3 reads TGTGCCAGCTCACCGGGGACTCTTTTAGCCAAAAACATTCAGTACTTC. Protein sequence: CASSPGTLLAKNIQYF.

This clone was seen a few times. The chain recombines TRBV19 with TRBJ1-1; D is unclear. The CDR3 runs to 13 residues. V lost 10 bases, J lost 1 base, and 13 bases lay in between. The germline CDR1 and CDR2 sequences are LNHDA and SQIVND (reference sequence). The DNA of the CDR3 is TGTGCCACGGTAGCGAGGGCGAACACTGAAGCTTTCTTT. It encodes CATVARANTEAFF.

The chain joins TRBV24-1 to TRBJ2-1, with D possibly being TRBD2 (6 bases). CDR3 length equals 11 residues. Germline V gives CDR1 KGHDR, CDR2 SFDVKD. Trimming took off 8 bases at V and 8 bases at J, with 9 bases between the two ends. CDR3 coding DNA: TGTGCCACCATGCGGGACTATGAGCAGTTCTTC. Its protein product is CATMRDYEQFF.

The V call is TRBV19, the J call TRBJ2-5; D ambiguous. The germline V gene has CDR1 LNHDA and CDR2 SQIVND (reference sequence). The CDR3 loop spans 15 amino acids. Trimming shortened V by 3 bases and J by 5 bases, and 16 bases separated the two germline ends. CDR3 in amino acids: CASSITPGLWETQYF. CDR3 DNA: TGTGCCAGTAGTATTACCCCGGGTCTTTGGGAGACCCAGTACTTC.

The CDR3 coding sequence is TGTGCCAGCAGTGAAGCTCACCCGGGACTAAGCACAGATACGCAGTATTTT. Translating gives CASSEAHPGLSTDTQYF. V usage is TRBV6-1 and J usage is TRBJ2-3, with 7 nucleotides matching TRBD2. The V segment lost 0 bases and the J segment 0 bases; nucleotides outside the gene matches: 6. Germline CDR1 and CDR2: MNHNS and SASEGT. CDR3 size: 17 residues.

This clone occurred a few times. The chain has TRBV9 and TRBJ1-2; D is perhaps TRBD1 (5 bases). Germline CDR1 reads SGDLS; CDR2 reads YYNGEE. This CDR3 contains 13 residues. The V end was cut by 0 bases, the J end by 4 bases, with 7 bases between. The CDR3 protein is CASSVADSYGYTF. The CDR3 DNA follows: TGTGCCAGCAGCGTAGCCGACAGCTATGGCTACACCTTC.

This chain links TRBV29-1 with TRBJ2-1, with no clear D. CDR1 and CDR2 from the germline V gene are SQVTM and ANQGSEA. Trimming cost V 8 bases and J 6 bases, with 11 bases left between them. CDR3 length equals 11 residues. CDR3 residues: CSLQMGNEQFF. In nucleotides, the CDR3 is TGCAGCCTACAGATGGGCAATGAGCAGTTCTTC.

The chain carries TRBV18 and TRBJ1-1; D gene unclear. Per the germline V gene, CDR1 is KGHSH and CDR2 is LQKENI. Between the trimmed V and J ends, which lost 3 bases and 1 base, there was a span of 18 bases. The CDR3 has 17 amino acids. This CDR3 reads CASSPARLPIRNTEAFF. The DNA of the CDR3 is TGTGCCAGCTCACCCGCTCGTTTACCGATCAGGAACACTGAAGCTTTCTTT.

The rearrangement joins TRBV28 to TRBJ2-1; TRBD1 is a possible D gene (6 bases). This CDR3 comprises 14 residues. Germline-derived CDR1 and CDR2 are MDHEN and SYDVKM. V was cut by 7 bases and J by 5 bases, with 15 bases left in between. The CDR3 DNA reads as TGTGCCAGCATTGCCCTGGACAGAGACAATGAGCAGTTCTTC. It translates to CASIALDRDNEQFF.

The chain uses TRBV6-5 and TRBJ1-1; TRBD1 aligns across 7 bases. Germline-derived CDR1 and CDR2 are MNHEY and SVGAGI. This CDR3 has 13 amino acids. The trim removed 2 bases at V and 11 bases at J, leaving 8 bases unmatched. CDR3 residues: CASSYRVQGFAFF. The CDR3 region has the DNA TGTGCCAGCAGTTACAGGGTACAGGGGTTCGCTTTCTTT.

J is TRBJ1-3 and V is TRBV10-1; D is unresolved. This CDR3 region has 15 residues. Germline assignment: CDR1 WNHNN and CDR2 SYGVQD (reference sequence). V gave up 6 bases and J gave up 0 bases, with 12 bases separating them. The CDR3 reads CASRLETVSGNTIYF. The CDR3 region has the DNA TGCGCCAGCAGATTGGAGACGGTCTCTGGAAACACCATATATTTT.

The V gene is TRBV12-5, the J gene TRBJ2-3, with TRBD2 matching 10 bases. V dropped 8 bases and J dropped 6; count of bases not matched to a gene: 5. The V gene's germline CDR1 is LGHNT and CDR2 FRNRAP. The length of the CDR3 is 13 residues. The CDR3 is CASSGGARDTQYF. The DNA for the CDR3 is TGTGCTAGTAGCGGGGGGGCGAGGGATACGCAGTATTTT.

The genes are TRBV9 and TRBJ2-3; 9 nucleotides agree with TRBD2. This CDR3 region has 17 residues. Germline values: CDR1 SGDLS, CDR2 YYNGEE. V dropped 1 base and J dropped 0; count of bases not matched to a gene: 6. This CDR3 is CASSVWRGGESTDTQYF. In DNA form, the CDR3 reads TGTGCCAGCAGCGTATGGCGGGGGGGTGAAAGCACAGATACGCAGTATTTT.

V is TRBV6-2 or TRBV6-3 and J is TRBJ1-1, with D perhaps matching TRBD1 (6 bases). The length of the CDR3 is 13 residues. V was shortened by 8 bases and J by 4 bases, with 14 bases between the two germline ends. CDR1 and CDR2 (germline): MNHEY, SVGEGT. The CDR3 DNA is TGTGCCAGCCGCCGACAGGATTTCACTGAAGCTTTCTTT. Protein product: CASRRQDFTEAFF.

The chain employs TRBV18 and TRBJ1-3, with 7 bases fitting TRBD1. The length of the CDR3 is 14 residues. V lost 6 bases and J lost 3; bases outside the gene matches: 5. The germline V gene has CDR1 KGHSH and CDR2 LQKENI. The CDR3 DNA is TGTGCCAGCTCCCCTACAGGGGATGGAAACACCATATATTTT. Translating it yields CASSPTGDGNTIYF.

The chain uses TRBV19 and TRBJ2-1; TRBD1 matches 10 bases. There are 16 residues in the CDR3. V was clipped by 5 bases and J by 0 bases; unmatched bases: 4. Germline V CDR1 and CDR2: LNHDA, SQIVND (reference sequence). CDR3 protein: CASSPRTGGSYNEQFF. CDR3 coding DNA: TGTGCCAGTAGTCCCAGGACAGGGGGCTCCTACAATGAGCAGTTCTTC.

The rearrangement links TRBV4-1 to TRBJ2-7; D ambiguous. Per the germline V gene, CDR1 is MGHRA and CDR2 is YSYEKL. This CDR3 region has 17 residues. Trimming left V 0 bases short and J 0 bases short, with 15 bases between. The CDR3 coding sequence is TGCGCCAGCAGCCAAGATTGGGCCAGCCTCATCTCCTACGAGCAGTACTTC. It encodes CASSQDWASLISYEQYF.

This clone was detected only once. This chain uses TRBV29-1 with TRBJ1-2, with TRBD1 identical over 9 bases. The CDR3 loop spans 13 amino acids. V was pared by 6 bases and J by 5 bases, with 7 bases of the junction left unmatched. Looked up from germline, CDR1 is SQVTM and CDR2 is ANQGSEA. The CDR3 loop is CSVYRGHEYGYTF. CDR3 in DNA: TGCAGCGTCTACAGGGGGCATGAGTATGGCTACACCTTC.

This chain links TRBV5-6 with TRBJ1-5; 7 bases align to TRBD1. The CDR3 has 15 residues. Germline V CDR1 and CDR2: SGHDT, YYEEEE. J lost 10 bases, V lost 3 bases, and 13 bases had no gene match. The CDR3 loop is CASSYDRVLYEPQHF. The DNA for the CDR3 is TGTGCCAGCAGCTACGACAGGGTCTTGTACGAACCCCAGCATTTT.

This clone appeared once. Within the sample, other DNA sequences also encode this same CDR3. The V call is TRBV3-1 (or the pseudogene TRBV3-2), the J call TRBJ1-2, with TRBD1 as a possible D gene (5 bases). Germline V gene lookup returns CDR1 LGHDT and CDR2 YNNKEL (reference sequence). V was pared by 0 bases and J by 4 bases, with 9 bases between. The CDR3 has 14 residues. DNA for the CDR3: TGTGCCAGCAGCCAAGATCCCACAGGCTATGGCTACACCTTC. Translating gives CASSQDPTGYGYTF.

This chain links TRBV10-3 with TRBJ2-3; D is perhaps TRBD2 (6 bases). Trimming removed 3 bases from V and 1 base from J, with 8 bases in between. CDR3 length: 14 residues. Germline V CDR1 and CDR2: ENHRY, SYGVKD. In DNA, the CDR3 is TGTGCCATCAGTGATACGGGGGGCACAGATACGCAGTATTTT. This encodes CAISDTGGTDTQYF.